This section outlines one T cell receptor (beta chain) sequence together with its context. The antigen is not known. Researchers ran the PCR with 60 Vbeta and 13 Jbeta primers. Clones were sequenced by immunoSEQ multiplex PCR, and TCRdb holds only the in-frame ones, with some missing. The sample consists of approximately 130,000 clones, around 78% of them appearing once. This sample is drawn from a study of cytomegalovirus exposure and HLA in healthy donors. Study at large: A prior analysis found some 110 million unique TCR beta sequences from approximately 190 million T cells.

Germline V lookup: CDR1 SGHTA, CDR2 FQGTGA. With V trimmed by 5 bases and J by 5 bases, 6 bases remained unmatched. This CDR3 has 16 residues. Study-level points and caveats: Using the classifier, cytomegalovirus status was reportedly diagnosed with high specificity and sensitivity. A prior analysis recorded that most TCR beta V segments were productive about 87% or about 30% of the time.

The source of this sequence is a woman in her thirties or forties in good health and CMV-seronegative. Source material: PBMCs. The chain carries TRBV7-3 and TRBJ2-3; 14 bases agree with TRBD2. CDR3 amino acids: CASSPGLAGVLDTQYF. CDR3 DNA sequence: TGTGCCAGCAGCCCGGGACTAGCGGGGGTTCTAGATACGCAGTATTTT.